The 2 T cell receptor beta chains below come from one sample, sequenced in a study of T cell repertoires in cytomegalovirus infection. These receptors lack a known antigen. A single record per CDR3 protein comes from TCRdb applying MiXCR to the reads. Of under 300,000 distinct CDR3 sequences in the sample, less than 25% were seen once. The sample here was cultured PBMCs, taken from culture after CMV antigen stimulation. These receptors came from a human donor in good health (CMV status not recorded). Some clones in this sample may be carry-over from other donors' samples.

The V gene is TRBV12-3 or TRBV12-4, the J gene TRBJ2-5, with 10 bases that match TRBD2. V lost 3 bases and J lost 4; bases outside the gene matches: 8. The CDR3 runs to 16 residues. CDR3 nucleotides: TGTGCCAGCAGTTTTACAGCGGGAGGGTTGTTAGAGACCCAGTACTTC. Encoded protein: CASSFTAGGLLETQYF.

V gene TRBV11-2 combines with J gene TRBJ2-3, with a possible D match to TRBD1 (6 bases). The CDR3 is 18 amino acids. Trimming cost V 5 bases and J 0 bases, with 21 bases left between them. CDR1 and CDR2 (germline): SGHAT, FQNNGV. In DNA form, the CDR3 reads TGTGCCAGCAGCGGGCCCCAGGGGCGAGTTTTTAGCACAGATACGCAGTATTTT. Protein sequence: CASSGPQGRVFSTDTQYF.